The 11 T cell receptor beta chains in this list originate from one sample, sequenced in a study of blood T cell repertoires in COVID-19. Clones were sequenced by immunoSEQ multiplex PCR, and TCRdb holds only the in-frame ones, with some missing. Of 65,000 to 85,000 clones listed, around 86% are singletons. Sequencing was performed on peripheral blood. These receptors were obtained from a young woman with acute or convalescent COVID-19.

The chain links TRBV2 to TRBJ1-2, with D unclear. The CDR3 loop spans 15 amino acids. From germline, CDR1 is SNHLY and CDR2 FYNNEI. V lost 3 bases and J lost 0, with 11 bases in between. The CDR3 loop reads CASSDPGASNYGYTF. For the CDR3, the DNA is TGTGCCAGCAGTGATCCGGGAGCCTCTAACTATGGCTACACCTTC.

The rearrangement joins TRBV2 to TRBJ1-1; D is possibly TRBD1 (5 bases). The length of the CDR3 is 13 residues. The germline V gene has CDR1 SNHLY and CDR2 FYNNEI. The V gene lost 5 bases and the J gene lost 1 base, with 8 bases spanning the gap. The CDR3 bases are TGTGCCAGCAGTTTGCAGGGGAACACTGAAGCTTTCTTT. Translated: CASSLQGNTEAFF.

The chain uses TRBV18 and TRBJ1-3; 7 bases are a match to TRBD1. V lost 2 bases and J lost 0; bases outside the gene matches: 4. The CDR3 extends over 16 amino acids. Germline lookup yields CDR1 KGHSH and CDR2 LQKENI. CDR3 coding DNA: TGTGCCAGCTCACCAATGGGACAGCACTCTGGAAACACCATATATTTT. It translates to CASSPMGQHSGNTIYF.

The chain recombines TRBV5-1 with TRBJ1-1; D might be TRBD1 (6 bases). Germline CDR1 is SGHRS and CDR2 is YFSETQ. The V end was cut by 6 bases, the J end by 5 bases, with 14 bases between. The CDR3 is 13 amino acids. For the CDR3, the DNA is TGCGCCAGCACCAACAGGGTCGGTACTGAAGCTTTCTTT. Amino acids: CASTNRVGTEAFF.

The rearrangement joins TRBV7-2 to TRBJ2-7; a possible D gene is TRBD1 (6 bases). The CDR3 contains 15 residues. The V end was cut by 1 base, the J end by 4 bases, with 14 bases between. Germline V gene sequence: CDR1 SGHTA, CDR2 FQGNSA. DNA for the CDR3: TGTGCCAGCAGCTTAGATCTGGGACAACAATACGAGCAGTACTTC. Protein product: CASSLDLGQQYEQYF.

Regarding this clone: At one boundary the junction diverges from the germline segment, which might be a read error. The rearrangement joins TRBV4-2 to TRBJ2-7; 12 nucleotides agree with TRBD2. From germline, CDR1 is LGHNA and CDR2 YNFKEQ. The CDR3 loop spans 15 amino acids. The CDR3 region is CAGSLRTSGTHEQYF. For the CDR3, the DNA is TGTGCCGGCAGCCTCAGGACTAGCGGGACCCACGAGCAGTACTTC.

The rearrangement uses TRBV7-8 and TRBJ1-4; maybe TRBD1 (6 bases). The V gene's germline CDR1 is SGHVS and CDR2 FQNEAQ. This CDR3 has 15 residues. V gave up 1 base and J gave up 8 bases, with 14 bases separating them. CDR3 DNA: TGTGCCAGCAGCTTAGAAAGGGGGATACGGGAAAAACTGTTTTTT. This translates into CASSLERGIREKLFF. Based on the CDR3 plus reference TRBV7-8 and TRBJ1-4, the full variable domain is GAGVSQSPRYKVAKRGQDVALRCDPISGHVSLFWYQQALGQGPEFLTYFQNEAQLDKSGLPSDRFFAERPEGSVSTLKIQRTQQEDSAVYLCASSLERGIREKLFFGSGTQLSVL.

This chain connects TRBV9 to TRBJ2-1; D not resolved. The V gene lost 0 bases and the J gene lost 6 bases, with 13 bases spanning the gap. Germline-derived CDR1 and CDR2 are SGDLS and YYNGEE. This CDR3 region has 15 residues. This CDR3 reads CASSVDVGSLNEQFF. Written as DNA, the CDR3 is TGTGCCAGCAGCGTAGACGTGGGTAGCCTCAATGAGCAGTTCTTC.

This clone was seen just once. This sequence joins TRBV6-6 and TRBJ2-4, with 7 positions matching TRBD1. The germline gives CDR1 MNHNY, CDR2 SVGAGI (reference sequence). CDR3 length equals 15 residues. V was pared by 6 bases and J by 0 bases, with 5 bases of the junction left unmatched. CDR3 sequence: CASRTGVGAKNIQYF. CDR3 in DNA: TGTGCCAGCAGAACAGGGGTAGGAGCCAAAAACATTCAGTACTTC.

The CDR3 coding sequence is TGTGCCAGCCTAGCGGGTGGAGATACGCAGTATTTT. It codes for CASLAGGDTQYF. This chain uses TRBV12-3 or TRBV12-4 with TRBJ2-3, with 8 nucleotides matching TRBD2. The CDR3 contains 12 residues. The V gene end was trimmed by 8 bases and the J gene end by 5 bases; junction bases not matched to a gene: 3.

The rearrangement links TRBV12-2 to TRBJ2-3; the table's D call TRBD2 went unverified against the DNA. TRBV12-2 is a recognized pseudogene. The CDR3 has 15 residues. The CDR3 DNA reads as TGTGCAAGTCGCTTACTAGCGGCCCGCACAGATACGCAGTATTTT. Amino acids: CASRLLAARTDTQYF.